This T cell receptor beta chain was identified during a study of T-cell memory formation after mild COVID-19 (dated by TCRdb to the early 2020s). For context, the study as a whole: TCR sequence clusters from the two donors were largely donor specific. Longitudinal TCRalpha and TCRbeta repertoire sequencing tracked T-cell clones expanding and contracting after mild COVID-19 in a couple of donors. Two young, previously healthy adult volunteers made up the cohort, one male and one female.

From a lookup of the germline V gene, CDR1 and CDR2 are SGHTA and FQGNSA. V lost 1 base and J lost 5 bases, and the count of bases not matched to a germline gene is 3. From the cysteine up to the phenylalanine, the CDR3 has a length of 15 residues. The sequence is cut down to CDR3 DNA, 45 bases in frame from base 1. Instrument used: Illumina NovaSeq 6000. Using 5'RACE with constant-segment primers, TCRalpha and TCRbeta cDNA libraries were constructed, with sample barcodes and unique molecular identifiers added in the process. Trizol reagent was used to extract RNA from every sample. Library amplification was performed in two PCR steps, and a second sample barcode and Illumina TruSeq adapters were introduced in the second step. Sequencing of libraries was performed on an Illumina NovaSeq with 2 x 150 bp paired-end reads. The paper's data handling went like this. The reads were demultiplexed and collapsed into UMI-guided consensus sequences using migec v1.2.7. Using mixcr v2.1.11, UMI consensuses were aligned to TRA and TRB V and J templates and then assembled into clonotypes. A clonotype was counted as expanded or contracted only if both edgeR and NoisET called the change significant, with noise models trained on biological replicates. For edgeR calls, the thresholds were a false discovery rate-adjusted p below 0.01 and a log2 fold-change of 1. As an exploratory analysis of dynamics, max-normalized trajectories of the 1000 most abundant clonotypes were examined with PCA combined with hierarchical clustering. Each responding clone was given a CD4 or CD8 phenotype based on the CD4+ and CD8+ repertoires, which had been sequenced separately. TCRdb cleaned the public reads at Q25 with fastp, built clones with MiXCR and kept in-frame beta chains. Each record represents a unique CDR3 protein, reported with the most common genes and DNA among its rows. The V and J calls reflect TCRdb's pipeline rather than the authors' work. This sample holds 220,000 or so distinct CDR3 sequences; approximately 10% were observed only once. The ten top clones hold 3% to 4.5% of the sample.

This clonotype has a handful of counts. Which antigen it targets is not known. Within one base of it there is no much larger clone, and no base qualities were kept. Ficoll-Paque density gradient centrifugation was used to isolate PBMCs. Results and caveats for the whole study, not just this receptor: Clones that contracted from day 15 to 85 showed balanced CD4/CD8 phenotypes, whereas a second wave of clones that expanded from day 15 to 37 leaned towards CD4+. SARS-CoV-2 specificity was not confirmed for the second-wave clones peaking on day 37. Only a couple of mild cases were covered by the study, and larger cohorts that include severe cases with pre-infection samples were considered necessary. Contracting CD4+ clones appeared mostly in the CM and EM memory subsets, whereas CD8+ clones were enriched in EMRA. Some responding clones were detected in pre-infection memory, which suggested that pre-existing cross-reactive memory T cells had joined the SARS-CoV-2 response.

The rearranged segments are TRBV7-2 and TRBJ2-5; TRBD1 fits 11 bases in the junction. The clonotype comes from a man younger than 35 who had mild COVID-19 (a few samples of this study predate the infection). The sample titles of this study are shuffled in the database, so cell type and time point are left out; the donor was told from shared clones. Sequencing was carried out using PBMCs or a T cell subset sorted from them (not recorded which). CDR3 reads: CASSLGTGGAETQYF. The sequenced DNA: TGTGCCAGCAGCTTAGGGACAGGGGGCGCGGAGACCCAGTACTTC. Here the CDR3 is joined to the reference TRBV7-2 and TRBJ2-5 genes, and the full variable domain is: GAGVSQSPSNKVTEKGKDVELRCDPISGHTALYWYRQSLGQGLEFLIYFQGNSAPDKSGLPSDRFSAERTGGSVSTLTIQRTQQEDSAVYLCASSLGTGGAETQYFGPGTRLLVL.